This T cell receptor beta chain was obtained from a study of blood T cell repertoires in COVID-19 (TCRdb year 2020). Context from the whole study: Samples covering the acute and convalescent phases of COVID-19 were provided by collaborators in the United States, Italy and Spain. The prospective study material was composed of cDNA or gDNA derived from T cells, B-cell-depleted T cells, or PBMCs. Subjects who had been exposed to COVID-19, were actively infected with it, or had recovered from it provided the deeply sampled blood TCRbeta repertoires that made up the dataset. The repertoires were released in a freely available public database intended as a resource for research on the immune response to SARS-CoV-2. Samples were obtained from the ongoing ImmuneRACE study (first 160 participants) and from about 1,300 subjects provided by 6 global collaborators. A de-identified subject ID, COVID-19 status, age in years and sex were almost always included in the sample metadata. Where available, HLA class I and class II types were obtained from metadata supplied by the sample provider rather than from assay-based typing.

TCRbeta CDR3 regions were amplified from genomic DNA using the immunoSEQ Assay, a bias-controlled multiplex PCR. Regarding the original processing steps: Nucleated cell counts per sample were estimated from amplification of reference gene primers within the assay. To quantify the absolute abundance of each unique TCRbeta CDR3 rearrangement, sequence reads were collapsed and filtered. Productive Simpson clonality was computed per sample as the square root of Simpson's diversity index over productive rearrangements. TCRdb re-hosts the immuneACCESS table, in-frame sequences only. Its copies lack some clones; in the studies checked, an unresolved V gene accounts for under half of them, and the cause for the rest is not known. V, J and clone size reflect that table, while D and trimming were determined from the DNA. The sample includes over 200,000 clones, with roughly 91% observed a single time. The ten largest account for around 0.98% of the sample.

General conclusions and limits of the study: The amount of clinical and demographic metadata varied by source and participant and was provided uncurated.

The CDR3 covers 17 residues, taking in both the cysteine and the phenylalanine. Of the read, only the CDR3 DNA is kept; its 51 bases are in frame from base 1. Per the germline V gene (reference sequence), LGHDT is the CDR1 and YNNKEL is the CDR2. Ends trimmed: V by 1 base, J by 9 bases; bases unmatched to a gene: 11. Another Seattle source contributed samples from volunteer blood donors who had recovered from COVID-19. The collaborating institutions used their own protocols to collect whole blood in K2EDTA tubes. Collaborator samples were shipped for TCRbeta analysis as frozen whole blood, isolated PBMCs, or DNA extracted from either sample type. As concerns this clone: Its antigen is still unknown. Per-base qualities were not stored, and no clone one base away is much larger.

This TCR derives from a woman aged 35 to 49 who had recovered from COVID-19. Recombination connected TRBV3-1 (or the pseudogene TRBV3-2) to TRBJ1-6, with 8 bases aligning to TRBD1. Sequencing was carried out using peripheral blood. The DNA sequence follows: TGTGCCAGCAGCCAAGGGATAATGGGAGACAGGGGTTCACCCCTCCACTTT. It specifies CASSQGIMGDRGSPLHF.